These T cell receptor beta chains were read from a single sample in a study of blood T cell repertoires in COVID-19. Using immunoSEQ multiplex PCR, the repertoire was profiled, and TCRdb retains in-frame clones only, with some absent. The profile shows about 130,000 clones, over 60% of them singletons. The source material was peripheral blood. These receptors all come from a man aged 35-49 years with active or convalescent COVID-19. The CDR3 runs from the conserved cysteine through the conserved F or W. D genes are given only for firm matches. Some rows mark clone size as missing; the rest say once, few, many or name a class of expanded clone.

D,J,V,size,DNA,CDR3
NA,TRBJ1-5,TRBV6-5,NA,TGTGCCAGCAGCGCACAGGGCAATAGCAATCAGCCCCAGCATTTT,CASSAQGNSNQPQHF
TRBD2,TRBJ2-1,TRBV9,once,TGTGCCAGCAGCTCCCTAGCGGGAGACAACAATGAGCAGTTCTTC,CASSSLAGDNNEQFF
NA,TRBJ2-4,TRBV7-2,NA,TGTGCCAGCAGCTTAGATATGGCCCCAGGGATAAACATTCAGTACTTC,CASSLDMAPGINIQYF
NA,TRBJ2-5,TRBV15,NA,TGTGCCACCAGCAGAGGGAGCGAGACCCAGTACTTC,CATSRGSETQYF
NA,TRBJ1-1,TRBV6-5,few,TGTGCCAGCAGCCATAGACAGGCGGGCACTGAAGCTTTCTTT,CASSHRQAGTEAFF
NA,TRBJ1-2,TRBV2,NA,TGTGCCAGCATTCCCGGGGTGATCTATGGCTACACCTTC,CASIPGVIYGYTF
NA,TRBJ1-1,TRBV30,NA,TGTGCCTGGAGAGTCCCCCAGGCGGGGAACACTGAAGCTTTCTTT,CAWRVPQAGNTEAFF
TRBD2,TRBJ2-7,TRBV4-3,NA,TGCGCCAGCAGCCAAGCCGGACTAGGTTACGAGCAGTACTTC,CASSQAGLGYEQYF
NA,TRBJ2-3,TRBV5-1,NA,TGCGCCAGCAGCGGAGCGAGCGGAGGCAGCACAGATACGCAGTATTTT,CASSGASGGSTDTQYF
NA,TRBJ2-3,TRBV4-1,NA,TGCGCCAGCACCCGTCGGCCAGCGGAGGGCACAGATACGCAGTATTTT,CASTRRPAEGTDTQYF
NA,TRBJ1-1,TRBV14,NA,TGTGCCAGCAGCCACCCAGAGGGTGAAGCTTTCTTT,CASSHPEGEAFF
NA,TRBJ2-2,TRBV7-8,NA,TGTGCCAGCAGCTTAGCGGGGGGCACCGGGGAGCTGTTTTTT,CASSLAGGTGELFF
NA,TRBJ1-4,TRBV28,once,TGTGCCAGCAGTTTATCCGGGGTGGCAACTAATGAAAAACTGTTTTTT,CASSLSGVATNEKLFF
NA,TRBJ1-1,TRBV3-1/TRBV3-2,NA,TGTGCCAGCAGCCAAATGCACGGTGAAGCTTTCTTT,CASSQMHGEAFF
TRBD2,TRBJ2-2,TRBV6-5,NA,TGTGCCAGCAGTTCCGCAGCGGGATTGAACACCGGGGAGCTGTTTTTT,CASSSAAGLNTGELFF
TRBD2,TRBJ2-1,TRBV6-5,NA,TGTGCCAGCAGCTACCCCCTAGCGGGAGGGATTGCTGAGCAGTTCTTC,CASSYPLAGGIAEQFF
NA,TRBJ2-6,TRBV5-5,few,TGTGCCAGCAGCTTGCCTCTCTCTGGGGCCAACGTCCTGACTTTC,CASSLPLSGANVLTF
NA,TRBJ2-7,TRBV7-3,once,TGTGCCAGCAGCCAGGATCGGGGGGCCGAGCAGTACTTC,CASSQDRGAEQYF
NA,TRBJ1-2,TRBV28,once,TGTGCCAGCACCCACGGTACGAAAGGCTACACCTTC,CASTHGTKGYTF
NA,TRBJ1-1,TRBV19,NA,TGTGCCAGTAGTTCCAGGGGGAACACTGAAGCTTTCTTT,CASSSRGNTEAFF
NA,TRBJ1-2,TRBV30,NA,TGTGCCTGGAGAAAAGGGGATAGGGACATCTATGGCTACACCTTC,CAWRKGDRDIYGYTF
TRBD2,TRBJ2-1,TRBV6-5,NA,TGTGCCAGCAGTTACTGGGCGGGAGCGGGGGCCAATGAGCAGTTCTTC,CASSYWAGAGANEQFF
NA,TRBJ1-5,TRBV27,NA,TGTGCCAGCAGGTCCACTAAGGATCAGCCCCAGCATTTT,CASRSTKDQPQHF
TRBD1,TRBJ1-2,TRBV30,NA,TGTGCCTGGAGTGCCGGGACAGGGAACTATGGCTACACCTTC,CAWSAGTGNYGYTF
TRBD1,TRBJ2-3,TRBV27,NA,TGTGCCAGCAATACCAGACAGGGTCGGGTTTCGGATACGCAGTATTTT,CASNTRQGRVSDTQYF
NA,TRBJ2-5,TRBV3-1/TRBV3-2,NA,TGTGCCAGCAGCCAAGAACGTACTCCGTACTTC,CASSQERTPYF
NA,TRBJ2-3,TRBV6-5,NA,TGTGCCAGCAGTTATTCCCGGGTCAGCACAGATACGCAGTATTTT,CASSYSRVSTDTQYF
TRBD2,TRBJ2-5,TRBV9,once,TGTGCCAGCAGCGTTAGCGGGCTACAAGAGACCCAGTACTTC,CASSVSGLQETQYF
NA,TRBJ2-7,TRBV29-1,NA,TGCAGCGCCGAAGGGGGAAAAGGCGAGCAGTACTTC,CSAEGGKGEQYF
TRBD2,TRBJ2-2,TRBV24-1,NA,TGTGCCACCAGTGATGCCCGCGGGGGAGGGAACACCGGGGAGCTGTTTTTT,CATSDARGGGNTGELFF
NA,TRBJ1-2,TRBV19,NA,TGTGCCAGTAGTCTACAGTTGGTCTCGCTTGGCTACACCTTC,CASSLQLVSLGYTF
NA,TRBJ1-5,TRBV4-1,many,TGCGCCAGCAGCCAAGGAACAGTTAATAGCAATCAGCCCCAGCATTTT,CASSQGTVNSNQPQHF
TRBD1,TRBJ2-1,TRBV7-7,NA,TGTGCTAGCAGCTTAGTAGTGTTAGGACAGGGGGCGGATGAGCAGTTCTTC,CASSLVVLGQGADEQFF
TRBD1,TRBJ1-2,TRBV6-5,NA,TGTGCCAGCAGGAACACTCGACAGGGGTACGGCTACACCTTC,CASRNTRQGYGYTF
TRBD1,TRBJ1-1,TRBV6-5,NA,TGTGCCAGCAGTTACTCAAGGGGGCAGCAAGCTTTCTTT,CASSYSRGQQAFF
NA,TRBJ1-3,TRBV15,once,TGTGCCACCAGCAAAGAGGGCCCCAACTCTGGAAACACCATATATTTT,CATSKEGPNSGNTIYF
NA,TRBJ1-5,TRBV4-1,NA,TGCGCCAGCAGCCAAGAGTCGGGGAATCAGCCCCAGCATTTT,CASSQESGNQPQHF
NA,TRBJ1-1,TRBV28,few,TGTGCCAGCAGTTTAGGCAGGGCGTACGCTGAAGCTTTCTTT,CASSLGRAYAEAFF
TRBD1,TRBJ2-3,TRBV4-2,NA,TGTGCCAGCAGCCATGGACAGGGCGCAGATACGCAGTATTTT,CASSHGQGADTQYF
TRBD2,TRBJ2-1,TRBV5-4,NA,TGTGCCAGCAGCCAATTTCTAGCGGGGGGTTACAATGAGCAGTTCTTC,CASSQFLAGGYNEQFF
NA,TRBJ1-1,TRBV10-3,few,TGTGCCATCAGGCAGGCAAAGAACACTGAAGCTTTCTTT,CAIRQAKNTEAFF
NA,TRBJ2-2,TRBV18,NA,TGTGCCAGCTCGAGTACCGGGAACACCGGGGAGCTGTTTTTT,CASSSTGNTGELFF
NA,TRBJ2-2,TRBV2,NA,TGTGCCAGCAGGACTGTCTCTGTCGGGGAGCTGTTTTTT,CASRTVSVGELFF
TRBD2,TRBJ2-2,TRBV27,NA,TGTGCCAGCAGTATCGGGACTAGTGTCACCGGGGAGCTGTTTTTT,CASSIGTSVTGELFF
NA,TRBJ1-3,TRBV30,NA,TGTGCCTGGAGTACTCACCCCGAAACCATATATTTT,CAWSTHPETIYF
NA,TRBJ2-7,TRBV5-1,few,TGCGCCAGCAGCCCCTCTATGGGCAGGGTAGAATACGAGCAGTACTTC,CASSPSMGRVEYEQYF